This T cell receptor beta chain was documented in a study of blood T cell repertoires in COVID-19. Overall study: Spain, Italy and the United States supplied samples that represented acute and convalescent COVID-19.

Generated by immunoSEQ multiplex PCR, the TCRdb table keeps only in-frame clones and is missing some. The sample shows 85,000 to 100,000 clones, 65% to 85% of them seen only once. The sequenced material came from peripheral blood. The TCR was taken from a woman aged 55-69 years with acute or convalescent COVID-19.

The CDR3 is CASSEQGVNQPQHF. The CDR3 coding sequence is TGTGCCAGCAGTGAACAGGGGGTTAATCAGCCCCAGCATTTT. The chain employs TRBV2 and TRBJ1-5; 7 nucleotides match TRBD1. The germline CDR1 and CDR2 sequences are SNHLY and FYNNEI. After removal of 2 bases from V and 4 bases from J, the junction contained 2 bases not matched to a gene. There are 14 residues in the CDR3.